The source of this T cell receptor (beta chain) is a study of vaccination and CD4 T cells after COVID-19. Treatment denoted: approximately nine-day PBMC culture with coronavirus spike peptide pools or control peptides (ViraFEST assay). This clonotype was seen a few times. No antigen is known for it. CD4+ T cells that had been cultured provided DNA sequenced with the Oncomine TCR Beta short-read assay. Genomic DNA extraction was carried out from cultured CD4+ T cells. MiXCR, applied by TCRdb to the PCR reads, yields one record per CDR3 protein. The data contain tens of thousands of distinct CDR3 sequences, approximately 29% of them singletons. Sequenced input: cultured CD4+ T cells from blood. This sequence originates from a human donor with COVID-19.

In DNA form, the CDR3 reads TGTGCCAGCAGTGAATCCCTAGGCAGGGGCAATCAGCCCCAGCATTTT. It translates to CASSESLGRGNQPQHF. This chain joins TRBV12-3 or TRBV12-4 and TRBJ1-5; the D gene is possibly TRBD1 (5 bases). The CDR3 is 16 residues long. V lost 5 bases and J 2 bases, leaving 16 bases between the germline ends.